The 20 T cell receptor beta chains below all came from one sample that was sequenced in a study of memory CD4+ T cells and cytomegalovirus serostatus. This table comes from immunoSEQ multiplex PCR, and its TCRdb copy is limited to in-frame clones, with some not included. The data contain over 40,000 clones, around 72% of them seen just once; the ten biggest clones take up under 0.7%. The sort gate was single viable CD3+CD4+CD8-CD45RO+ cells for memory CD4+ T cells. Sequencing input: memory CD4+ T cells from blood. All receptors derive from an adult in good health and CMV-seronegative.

This chain's CDR3 is CASGGTEWEQYF. In nucleotides, the CDR3 is TGTGCCAGCGGCGGGACCGAGTGGGAGCAGTACTTC. V gene TRBV2 combines with J gene TRBJ2-7, with a possible D match to TRBD2 (6 bases). CDR3 length equals 12 residues. Trimming took off 8 bases at V and 7 bases at J, with 15 bases between the two ends. Germline CDR1 reads SNHLY; CDR2 reads FYNNEI.

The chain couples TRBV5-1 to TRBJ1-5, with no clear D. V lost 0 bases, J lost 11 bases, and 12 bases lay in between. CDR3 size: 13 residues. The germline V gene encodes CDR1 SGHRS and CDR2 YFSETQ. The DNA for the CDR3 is TGCGCCAGCAGCTTGGCGGGCGGTGAGGCCCAGCATTTT. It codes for CASSLAGGEAQHF.

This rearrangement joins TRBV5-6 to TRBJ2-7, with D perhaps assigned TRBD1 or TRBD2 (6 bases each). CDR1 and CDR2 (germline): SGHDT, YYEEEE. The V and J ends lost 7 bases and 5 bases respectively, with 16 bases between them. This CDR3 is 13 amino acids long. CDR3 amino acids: CASSHPGAHEQYF. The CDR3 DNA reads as TGTGCCAGCTCACACCCGGGGGCCCACGAGCAGTACTTC.

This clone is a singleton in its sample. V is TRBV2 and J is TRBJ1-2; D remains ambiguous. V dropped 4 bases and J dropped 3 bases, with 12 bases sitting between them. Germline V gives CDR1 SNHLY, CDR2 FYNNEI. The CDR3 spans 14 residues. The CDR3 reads CASSGALTYYGYTF. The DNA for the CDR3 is TGTGCCAGCAGTGGGGCCCTCACCTACTATGGCTACACCTTC.

CDR3 region: CASSPGPDQPQHF. CDR3 in DNA: TGTGCCAGCAGCCCCGGGCCCGATCAGCCCCAGCATTTT. The chain couples TRBV11-1 to TRBJ1-5; no firm D call. Looked up from germline, CDR1 is SGHAT and CDR2 is FQDESV (reference sequence). The CDR3 has 13 amino acids. Deletions cut 5 bases from V and 5 bases from J, with 10 bases between. Complete variable domain (other parts from reference TRBV11-1 and TRBJ1-5): EAEVAQSPRYKITEKSQAVAFWCDPISGHATLYWYRQILGQGPELLVQFQDESVVDDSQLPKDRFSAERLKGVDSTLKIQPAELGDSAMYLCASSPGPDQPQHFGDGTRLSIL.

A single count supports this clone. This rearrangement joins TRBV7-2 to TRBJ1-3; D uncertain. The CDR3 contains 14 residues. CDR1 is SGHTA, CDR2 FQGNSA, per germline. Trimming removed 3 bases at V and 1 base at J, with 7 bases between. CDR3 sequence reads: CASSLGMSGNTIYF. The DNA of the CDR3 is TGTGCCAGCAGCTTGGGGATGTCTGGAAACACCATATATTTT.

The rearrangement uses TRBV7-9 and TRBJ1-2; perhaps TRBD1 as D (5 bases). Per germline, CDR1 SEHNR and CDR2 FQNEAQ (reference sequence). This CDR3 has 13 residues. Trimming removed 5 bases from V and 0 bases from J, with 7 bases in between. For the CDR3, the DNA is TGTGCCAGCAGCCCGGGACCTAACTATGGCTACACCTTC. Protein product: CASSPGPNYGYTF. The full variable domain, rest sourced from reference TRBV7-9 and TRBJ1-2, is DTGVSQNPRHKITKRGQNVTFRCDPISEHNRLYWYRQTLGQGPEFLTYFQNEAQLEKSRLLSDRFSAERPKGSFSTLEIQRTEQGDSAMYLCASSPGPNYGYTFGSGTRLTVV.

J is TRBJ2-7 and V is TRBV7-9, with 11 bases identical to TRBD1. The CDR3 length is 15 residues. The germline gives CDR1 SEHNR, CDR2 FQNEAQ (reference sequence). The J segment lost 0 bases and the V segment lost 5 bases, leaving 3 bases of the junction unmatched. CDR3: CASSLGTGGSYEQYF. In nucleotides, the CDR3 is TGTGCCAGCAGCCTAGGGACAGGGGGCTCCTACGAGCAGTACTTC. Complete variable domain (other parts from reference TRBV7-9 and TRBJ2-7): DTGVSQNPRHKITKRGQNVTFRCDPISEHNRLYWYRQTLGQGPEFLTYFQNEAQLEKSRLLSDRFSAERPKGSFSTLEIQRTEQGDSAMYLCASSLGTGGSYEQYFGPGTRLTVT.

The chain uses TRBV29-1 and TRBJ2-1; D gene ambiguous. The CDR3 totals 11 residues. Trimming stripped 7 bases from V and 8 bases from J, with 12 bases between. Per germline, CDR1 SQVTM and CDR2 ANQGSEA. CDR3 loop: CSAVGADEQFF. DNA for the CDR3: TGCAGCGCCGTCGGCGCGGATGAGCAGTTCTTC.

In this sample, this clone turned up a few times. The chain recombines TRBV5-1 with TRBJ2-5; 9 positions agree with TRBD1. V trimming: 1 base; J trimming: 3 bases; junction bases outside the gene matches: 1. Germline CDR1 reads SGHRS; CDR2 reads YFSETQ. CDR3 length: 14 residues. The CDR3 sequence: CASSLTGGKETQYF. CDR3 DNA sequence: TGCGCCAGCAGCTTGACAGGGGGCAAAGAGACCCAGTACTTC.

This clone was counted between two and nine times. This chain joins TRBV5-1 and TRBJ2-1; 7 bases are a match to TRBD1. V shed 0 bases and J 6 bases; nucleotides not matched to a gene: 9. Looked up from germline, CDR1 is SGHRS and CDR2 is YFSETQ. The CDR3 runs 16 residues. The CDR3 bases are TGCGCCAGCAGCTTGGTGACAGGGAATGTCGGCAATGAGCAGTTCTTC. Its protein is CASSLVTGNVGNEQFF.

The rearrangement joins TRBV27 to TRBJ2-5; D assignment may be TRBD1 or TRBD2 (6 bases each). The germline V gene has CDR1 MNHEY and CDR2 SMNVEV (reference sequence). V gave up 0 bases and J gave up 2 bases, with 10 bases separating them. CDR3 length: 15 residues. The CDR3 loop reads CASSLSGGWQETQYF. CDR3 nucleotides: TGTGCCAGCAGTTTATCCGGGGGCTGGCAAGAGACCCAGTACTTC.

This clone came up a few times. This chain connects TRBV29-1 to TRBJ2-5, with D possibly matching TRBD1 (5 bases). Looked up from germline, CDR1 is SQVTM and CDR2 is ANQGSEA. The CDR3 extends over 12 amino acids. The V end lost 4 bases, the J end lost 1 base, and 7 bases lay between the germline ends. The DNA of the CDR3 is TGCAGCGTTGTAGGGGTCCAAGAGACCCAGTACTTC. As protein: CSVVGVQETQYF.

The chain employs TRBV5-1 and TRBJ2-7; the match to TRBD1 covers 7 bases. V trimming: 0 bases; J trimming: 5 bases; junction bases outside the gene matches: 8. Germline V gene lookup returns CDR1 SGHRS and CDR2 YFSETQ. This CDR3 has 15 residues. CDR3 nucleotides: TGCGCCAGCAGCTTGGCCGACAGGGACGAAGACGAGCAGTACTTC. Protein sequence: CASSLADRDEDEQYF.

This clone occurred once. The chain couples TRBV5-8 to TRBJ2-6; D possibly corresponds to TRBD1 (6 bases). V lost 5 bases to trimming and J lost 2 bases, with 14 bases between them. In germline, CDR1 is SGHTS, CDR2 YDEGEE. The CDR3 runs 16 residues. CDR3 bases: TGTGCCAGCAGACCCGACAGGTCCCCTGGGGCCAACGTCCTGACTTTC. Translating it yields CASRPDRSPGANVLTF.

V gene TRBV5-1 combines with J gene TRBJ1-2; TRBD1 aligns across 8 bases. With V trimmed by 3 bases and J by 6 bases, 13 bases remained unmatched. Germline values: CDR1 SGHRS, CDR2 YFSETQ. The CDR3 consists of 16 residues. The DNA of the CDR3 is TGCGCCAGCAGCTCGCCGGGACAGGCTTATTTTGATGGCTACACCTTC. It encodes CASSSPGQAYFDGYTF.

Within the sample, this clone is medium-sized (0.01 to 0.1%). The CDR3 reads CASSLSGGAYEQYF. The CDR3 nucleotides are TGTGCCAGCAGCTTATCAGGGGGCGCCTACGAGCAGTACTTC. The chain has TRBV7-3 and TRBJ2-7; 8 nucleotides align to TRBD1. Trimming at V came to 2 bases and at J to 2 bases, leaving 2 bases not matched to a gene. The CDR3 has 14 amino acids. Germline V gene data show CDR1 as SGHTA and CDR2 as FQGTGA.

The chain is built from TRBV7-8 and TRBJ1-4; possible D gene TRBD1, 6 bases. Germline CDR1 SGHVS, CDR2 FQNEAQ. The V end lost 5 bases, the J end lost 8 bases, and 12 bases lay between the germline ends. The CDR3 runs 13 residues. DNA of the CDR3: TGTGCCAGCAGCGGAAACAGGGACGAAAAACTGTTTTTT. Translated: CASSGNRDEKLFF.

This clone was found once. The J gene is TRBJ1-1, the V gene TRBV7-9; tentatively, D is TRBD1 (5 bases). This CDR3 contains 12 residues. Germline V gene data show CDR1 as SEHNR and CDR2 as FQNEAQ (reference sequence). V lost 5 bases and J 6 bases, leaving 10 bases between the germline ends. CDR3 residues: CASSPTTAEAFF. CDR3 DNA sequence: TGTGCCAGCAGCCCTACGACAGCTGAAGCTTTCTTT.

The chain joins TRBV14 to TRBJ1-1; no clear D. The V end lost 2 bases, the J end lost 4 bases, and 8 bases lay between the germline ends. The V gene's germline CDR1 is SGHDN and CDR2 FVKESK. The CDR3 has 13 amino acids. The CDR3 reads CASSQTRVTEAFF. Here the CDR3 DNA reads TGTGCCAGCAGCCAAACCCGGGTCACTGAAGCTTTCTTT. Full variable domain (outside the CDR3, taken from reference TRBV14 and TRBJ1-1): EAGVTQFPSHSVIEKGQTVTLRCDPISGHDNLYWYRRVMGKEIKFLLHFVKESKQDESGMPNNRFLAERTGGTYSTLKVQPAELEDSGVYFCASSQTRVTEAFFGQGTRLTVV.